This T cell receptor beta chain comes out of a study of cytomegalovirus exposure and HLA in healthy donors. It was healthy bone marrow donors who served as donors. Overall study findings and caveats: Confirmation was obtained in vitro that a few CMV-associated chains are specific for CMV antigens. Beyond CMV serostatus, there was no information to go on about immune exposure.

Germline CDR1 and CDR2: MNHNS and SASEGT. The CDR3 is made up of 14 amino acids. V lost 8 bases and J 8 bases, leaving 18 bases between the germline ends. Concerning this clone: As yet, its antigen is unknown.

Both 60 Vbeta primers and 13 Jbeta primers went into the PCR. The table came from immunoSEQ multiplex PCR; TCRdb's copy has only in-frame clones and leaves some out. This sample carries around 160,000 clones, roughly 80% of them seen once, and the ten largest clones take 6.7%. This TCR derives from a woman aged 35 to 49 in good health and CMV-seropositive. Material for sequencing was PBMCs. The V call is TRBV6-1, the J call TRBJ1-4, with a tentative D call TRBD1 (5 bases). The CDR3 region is CASREGLGGEKLFF. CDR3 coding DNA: TGTGCCAGCCGAGAGGGACTTGGTGGGGAAAAACTGTTTTTT.